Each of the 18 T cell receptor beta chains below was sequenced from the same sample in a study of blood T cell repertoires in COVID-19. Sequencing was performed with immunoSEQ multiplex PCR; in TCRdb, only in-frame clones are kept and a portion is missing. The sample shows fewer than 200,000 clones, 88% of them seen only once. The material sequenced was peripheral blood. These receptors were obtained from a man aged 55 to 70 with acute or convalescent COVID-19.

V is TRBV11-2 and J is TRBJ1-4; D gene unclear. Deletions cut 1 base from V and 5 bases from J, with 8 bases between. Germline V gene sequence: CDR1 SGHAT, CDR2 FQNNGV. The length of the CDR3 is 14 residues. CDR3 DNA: TGTGCCAGCAGCTTAGCTCTCGGGAATGAAAAACTGTTTTTT. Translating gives CASSLALGNEKLFF. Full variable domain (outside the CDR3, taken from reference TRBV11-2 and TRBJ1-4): EAGVAQSPRYKIIEKRQSVAFWCNPISGHATLYWYQQILGQGPKLLIQFQNNGVVDDSQLPKDRFSAERLKGVDSTLKIQPAKLEDSAVYLCASSLALGNEKLFFGSGTQLSVL.

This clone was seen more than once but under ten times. CDR3 sequence reads: CASSQEEGDEQYF. The CDR3 DNA reads TGCGCCAGCAGCCAAGAGGAAGGGGACGAGCAGTACTTC. V and J are TRBV4-1 and TRBJ2-7; tentatively, D is TRBD1 (5 bases). The CDR3 spans 13 residues. CDR1 and CDR2 (germline): MGHRA, YSYEKL. V lost 0 bases to trimming and J lost 5 bases, with 8 bases between them.

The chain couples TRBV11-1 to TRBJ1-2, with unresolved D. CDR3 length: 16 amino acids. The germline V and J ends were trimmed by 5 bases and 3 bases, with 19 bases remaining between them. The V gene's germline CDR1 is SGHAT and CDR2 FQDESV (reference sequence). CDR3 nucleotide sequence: TGTGCCAGCAGCGCCAGGACGGGAAAAACCTACTATGGCTACACCTTC. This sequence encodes CASSARTGKTYYGYTF. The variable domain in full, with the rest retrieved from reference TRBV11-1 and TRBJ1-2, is EAEVAQSPRYKITEKSQAVAFWCDPISGHATLYWYRQILGQGPELLVQFQDESVVDDSQLPKDRFSAERLKGVDSTLKIQPAELGDSAMYLCASSARTGKTYYGYTFGSGTRLTVV.

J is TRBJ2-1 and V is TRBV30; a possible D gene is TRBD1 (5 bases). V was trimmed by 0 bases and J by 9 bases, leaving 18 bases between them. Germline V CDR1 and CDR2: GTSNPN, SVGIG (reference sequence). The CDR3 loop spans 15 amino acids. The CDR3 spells CAWSVRGGATGEQFF. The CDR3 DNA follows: TGTGCCTGGAGTGTAAGGGGCGGAGCCACGGGTGAGCAGTTCTTC. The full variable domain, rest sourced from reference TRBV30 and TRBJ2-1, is SQTIHQWPATLVQPVGSPLSLECTVEGTSNPNLYWYRQAAGRGLQLLFYSVGIGQISSEVPQNLSASRPQDRQFILSSKKLLLSDSGFYLCAWSVRGGATGEQFFGPGTRLTVL.

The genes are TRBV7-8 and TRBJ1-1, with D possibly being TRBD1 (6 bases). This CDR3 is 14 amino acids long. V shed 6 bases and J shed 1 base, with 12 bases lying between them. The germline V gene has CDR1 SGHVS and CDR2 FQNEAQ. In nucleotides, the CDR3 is TGTGCCAGCAGGTCAGGGGCCGGGAACACTGAAGCTTTCTTT. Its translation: CASRSGAGNTEAFF.

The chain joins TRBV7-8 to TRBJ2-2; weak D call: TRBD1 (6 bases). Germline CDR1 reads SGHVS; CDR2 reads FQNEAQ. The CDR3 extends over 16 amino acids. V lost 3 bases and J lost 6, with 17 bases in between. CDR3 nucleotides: TGTGCCAGCAGCTTTATCCGGACAGAACCCTCCGGGGAGCTGTTTTTT. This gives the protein CASSFIRTEPSGELFF.

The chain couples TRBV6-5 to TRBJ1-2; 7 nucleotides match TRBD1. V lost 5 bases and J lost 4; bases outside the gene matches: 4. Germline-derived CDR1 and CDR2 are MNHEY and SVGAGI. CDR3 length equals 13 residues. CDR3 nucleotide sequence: TGTGCCAGCAGTCCGGGACAGCTCTATGGCTACACCTTC. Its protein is CASSPGQLYGYTF.

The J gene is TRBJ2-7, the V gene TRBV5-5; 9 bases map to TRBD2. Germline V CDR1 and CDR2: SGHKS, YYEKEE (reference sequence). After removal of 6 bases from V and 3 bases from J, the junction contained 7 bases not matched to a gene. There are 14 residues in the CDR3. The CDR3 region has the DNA TGTGCCAGCACCCCGGGACTAGCTCTCTACGAGCAGTACTTC. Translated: CASTPGLALYEQYF.

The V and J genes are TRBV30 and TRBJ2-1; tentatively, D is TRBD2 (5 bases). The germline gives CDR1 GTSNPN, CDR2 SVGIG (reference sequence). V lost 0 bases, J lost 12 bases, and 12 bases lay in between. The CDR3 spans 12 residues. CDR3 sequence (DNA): TGTGCCTGGAGTGTACGGGAAGTGGGGCAGTTCTTC. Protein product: CAWSVREVGQFF.

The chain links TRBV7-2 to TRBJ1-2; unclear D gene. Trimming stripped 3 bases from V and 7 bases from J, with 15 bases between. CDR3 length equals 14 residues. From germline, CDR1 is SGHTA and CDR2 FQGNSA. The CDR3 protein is CASSLFDSAGGYTF. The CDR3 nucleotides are TGTGCCAGCAGCTTGTTCGACTCCGCCGGTGGCTACACCTTC.

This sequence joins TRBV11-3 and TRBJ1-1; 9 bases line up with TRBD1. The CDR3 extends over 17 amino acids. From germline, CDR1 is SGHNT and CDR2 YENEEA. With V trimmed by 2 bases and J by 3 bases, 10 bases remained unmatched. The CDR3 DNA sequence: TGTGCCAGCAGCTTAACCTCGACAGGGGGAAGTGACACTGAAGCTTTCTTT. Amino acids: CASSLTSTGGSDTEAFF.

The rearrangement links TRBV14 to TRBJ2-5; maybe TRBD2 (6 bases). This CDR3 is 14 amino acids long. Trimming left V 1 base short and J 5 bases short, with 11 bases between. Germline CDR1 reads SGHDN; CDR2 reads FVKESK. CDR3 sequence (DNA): TGTGCCAGCAGCCAAGTTCGAGGGAGGGAGACCCAGTACTTC. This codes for CASSQVRGRETQYF.

CDR3 DNA sequence: TGTGCCAGTAGTTCATACTCGAGGCAGGGGGCTACCGGGGAGCTGTTTTTT. Translation: CASSSYSRQGATGELFF. This rearrangement joins TRBV19 to TRBJ2-2; TRBD1 matches 8 bases. V lost 5 bases and J lost 5; bases outside the gene matches: 13. Germline CDR1 and CDR2: LNHDA and SQIVND (reference sequence). The CDR3 covers 17 residues.

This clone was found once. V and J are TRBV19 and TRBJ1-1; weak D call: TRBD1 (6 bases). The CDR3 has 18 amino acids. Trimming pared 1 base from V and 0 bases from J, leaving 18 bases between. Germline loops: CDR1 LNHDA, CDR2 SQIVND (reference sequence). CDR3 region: CASSIGPLLGTLNTEAFF. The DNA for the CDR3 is TGTGCCAGTAGTATAGGTCCGCTTCTCGGGACATTGAACACTGAAGCTTTCTTT. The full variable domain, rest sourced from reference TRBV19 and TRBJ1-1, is DGGITQSPKYLFRKEGQNVTLSCEQNLNHDAMYWYRQDPGQGLRLIYYSQIVNDFQKGDIAEGYSVSREKKESFPLTVTSAQKNPTAFYLCASSIGPLLGTLNTEAFFGQGTRLTVV.

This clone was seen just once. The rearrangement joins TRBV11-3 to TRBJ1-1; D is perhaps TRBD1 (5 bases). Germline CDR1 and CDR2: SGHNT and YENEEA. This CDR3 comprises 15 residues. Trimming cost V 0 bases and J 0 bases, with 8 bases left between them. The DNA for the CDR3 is TGTGCCAGCAGCTTAGAACAGGCGATGAACACTGAAGCTTTCTTT. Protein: CASSLEQAMNTEAFF.

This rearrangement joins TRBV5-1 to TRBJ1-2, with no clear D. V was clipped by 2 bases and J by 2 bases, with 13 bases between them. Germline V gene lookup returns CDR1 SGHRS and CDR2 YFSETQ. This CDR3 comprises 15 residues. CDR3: CASSFRPGENYGYTF. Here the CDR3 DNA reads TGCGCCAGCAGCTTCAGGCCAGGCGAAAACTATGGCTACACCTTC.

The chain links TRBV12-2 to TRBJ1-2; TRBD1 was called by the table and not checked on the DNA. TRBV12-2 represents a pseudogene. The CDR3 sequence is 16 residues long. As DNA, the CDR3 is TGTGCAAGTCGCCCAAAACCGGACAGAGACCGATATGGCTACACCTTC. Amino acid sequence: CASRPKPDRDRYGYTF.

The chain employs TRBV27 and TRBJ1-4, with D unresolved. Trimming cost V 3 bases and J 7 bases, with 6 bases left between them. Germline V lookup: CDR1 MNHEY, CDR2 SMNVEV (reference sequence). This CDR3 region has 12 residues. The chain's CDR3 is CASSFPSEKLFF. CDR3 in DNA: TGTGCCAGCAGTTTCCCCAGTGAAAAACTGTTTTTT.